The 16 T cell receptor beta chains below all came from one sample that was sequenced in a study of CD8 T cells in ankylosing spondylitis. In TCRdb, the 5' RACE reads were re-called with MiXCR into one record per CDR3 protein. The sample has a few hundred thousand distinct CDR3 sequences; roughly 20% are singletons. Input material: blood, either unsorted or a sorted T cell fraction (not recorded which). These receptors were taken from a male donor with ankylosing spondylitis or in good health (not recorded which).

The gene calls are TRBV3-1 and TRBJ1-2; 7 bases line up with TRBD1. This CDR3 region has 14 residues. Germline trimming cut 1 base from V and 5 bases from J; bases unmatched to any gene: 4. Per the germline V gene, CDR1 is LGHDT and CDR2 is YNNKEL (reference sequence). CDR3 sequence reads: CASSQGTGQYGYTF. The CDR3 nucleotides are TGTGCCAGCAGCCAAGGGACAGGACAGTATGGCTACACCTTC.

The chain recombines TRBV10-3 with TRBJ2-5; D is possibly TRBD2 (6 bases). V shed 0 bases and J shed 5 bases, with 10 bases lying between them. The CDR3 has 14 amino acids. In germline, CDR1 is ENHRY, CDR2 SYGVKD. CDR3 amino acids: CAISESQSGETQYF. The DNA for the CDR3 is TGTGCCATCAGTGAGTCGCAGAGCGGGGAGACCCAGTACTTC.

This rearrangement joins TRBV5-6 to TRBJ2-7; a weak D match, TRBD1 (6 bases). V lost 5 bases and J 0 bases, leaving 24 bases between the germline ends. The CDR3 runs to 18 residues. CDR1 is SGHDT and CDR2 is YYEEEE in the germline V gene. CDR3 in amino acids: CASRSTLYLGGHSYEQYV. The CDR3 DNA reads TGTGCCAGCAGATCGACCCTGTACCTAGGGGGTCACTCCTACGAGCAGTACGTC.

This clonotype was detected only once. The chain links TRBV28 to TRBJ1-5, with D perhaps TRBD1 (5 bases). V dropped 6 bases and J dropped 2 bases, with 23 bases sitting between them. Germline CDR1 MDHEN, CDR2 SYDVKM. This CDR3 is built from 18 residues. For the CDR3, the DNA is TGTGCCAGCAGCCCGGGACCGAAGGTTTTAGAGGGCAATCAGCCCCAGCATTTT. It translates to CASSPGPKVLEGNQPQHF.

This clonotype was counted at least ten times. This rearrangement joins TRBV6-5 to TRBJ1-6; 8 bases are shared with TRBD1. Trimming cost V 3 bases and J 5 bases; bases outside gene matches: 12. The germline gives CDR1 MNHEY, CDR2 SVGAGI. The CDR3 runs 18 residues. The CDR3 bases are TGTGCCAGCAGTTATTCAGGACAGGGTGCCGGCCATAATTCACCCCTCCACTTT. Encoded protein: CASSYSGQGAGHNSPLHF.

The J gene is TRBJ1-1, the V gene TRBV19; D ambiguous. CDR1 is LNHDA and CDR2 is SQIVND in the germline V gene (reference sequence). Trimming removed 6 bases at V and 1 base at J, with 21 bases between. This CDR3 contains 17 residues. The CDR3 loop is CASRVPLAEPENTEAFF. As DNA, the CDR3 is TGTGCCAGTAGAGTCCCCCTCGCAGAACCCGAGAACACTGAAGCTTTCTTT.

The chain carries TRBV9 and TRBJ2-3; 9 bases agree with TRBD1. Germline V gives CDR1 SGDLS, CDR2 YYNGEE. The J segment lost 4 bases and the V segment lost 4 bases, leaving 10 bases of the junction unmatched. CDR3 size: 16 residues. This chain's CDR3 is CASSIRPGQGSDTQYF. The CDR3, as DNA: TGTGCCAGCAGCATCCGACCGGGACAGGGCTCAGATACGCAGTATTTT.

The CDR3 protein is CATSSLAGGRSEQFF. CDR3 sequence (DNA): TGTGCCACCAGCAGCCTAGCGGGAGGGCGAAGTGAGCAGTTCTTC. V and J are TRBV15 and TRBJ2-1; 12 nucleotides match TRBD2. CDR3 length: 15 residues. V was clipped by 3 bases and J by 9 bases; unmatched bases: 6. CDR1 is LNHNV and CDR2 is YYDKDF in the germline V gene (reference sequence).

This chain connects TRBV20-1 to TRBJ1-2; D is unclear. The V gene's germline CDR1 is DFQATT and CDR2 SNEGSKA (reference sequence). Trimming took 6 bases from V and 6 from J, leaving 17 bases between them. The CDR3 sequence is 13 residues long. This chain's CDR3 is CSAFDRFGDGYTF. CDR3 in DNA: TGCAGTGCCTTTGACCGATTTGGCGATGGCTACACCTTC.

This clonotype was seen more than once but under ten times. CDR3 in amino acids: CASSLTGDYNEQFF. CDR3 DNA: TGTGCCAGCAGTTTGACAGGGGATTACAATGAGCAGTTCTTC. This chain links TRBV6-5 with TRBJ2-1, with 8 bases matching TRBD1. The CDR3 contains 14 residues. V shed 4 bases, J shed 4 bases, and the junction held 3 bases outside the gene matches. From germline, CDR1 is MNHEY and CDR2 SVGAGI.

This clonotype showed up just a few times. As DNA, the CDR3 is TGTGCCAGCATCTCCGGGACTAGCGGGAGTTATTCTCCAGATACGCAGTATTTT. It yields the protein CASISGTSGSYSPDTQYF. The chain joins TRBV5-4 to TRBJ2-3, with 14 bases identical to TRBD2. The CDR3 has 18 amino acids. CDR1 is SGHNT and CDR2 is YYREEE in the germline V gene (reference sequence). V shed 6 bases and J 4 bases; nucleotides not matched to a gene: 13.

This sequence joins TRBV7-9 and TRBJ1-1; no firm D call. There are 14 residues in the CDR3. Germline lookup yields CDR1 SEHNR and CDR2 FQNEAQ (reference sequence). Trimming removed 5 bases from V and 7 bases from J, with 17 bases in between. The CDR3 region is CASSARPLLGEAFF. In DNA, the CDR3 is TGTGCCAGCAGCGCCCGTCCTCTACTGGGTGAAGCTTTCTTT.

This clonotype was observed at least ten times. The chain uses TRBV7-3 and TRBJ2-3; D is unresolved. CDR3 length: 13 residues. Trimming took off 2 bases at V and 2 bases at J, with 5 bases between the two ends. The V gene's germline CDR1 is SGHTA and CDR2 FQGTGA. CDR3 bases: TGTGCCAGCAGCTTAGACACCACAGATACGCAGTATTTT. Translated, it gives CASSLDTTDTQYF.

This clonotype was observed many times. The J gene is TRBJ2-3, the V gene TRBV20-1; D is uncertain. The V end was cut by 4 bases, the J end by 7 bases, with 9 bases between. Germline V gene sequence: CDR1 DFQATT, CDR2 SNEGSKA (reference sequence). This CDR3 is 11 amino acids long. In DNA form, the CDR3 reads TGCAGTGCTAAATCATTGAATACGCAGTATTTT. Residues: CSAKSLNTQYF.

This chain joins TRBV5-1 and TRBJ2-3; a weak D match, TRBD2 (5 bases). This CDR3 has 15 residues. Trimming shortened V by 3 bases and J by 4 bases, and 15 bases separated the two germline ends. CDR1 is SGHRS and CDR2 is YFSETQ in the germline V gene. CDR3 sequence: CASSSLPSIADTQYF. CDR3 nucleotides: TGCGCCAGCAGCTCCCTTCCTAGCATTGCAGATACGCAGTATTTT.

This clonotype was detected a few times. CDR3 nucleotides: TGTGCCAGCATCGCGGGGGGTAACACAGATACGCAGTATTTT. It is translated as CASIAGGNTDTQYF. The gene calls are TRBV27 and TRBJ2-3, with 8 bases matching TRBD2. J gave up 2 bases and V 7 bases, and 5 bases lay outside the gene matches. This CDR3 is 14 amino acids long. Per the germline V gene, CDR1 is MNHEY and CDR2 is SMNVEV (reference sequence).